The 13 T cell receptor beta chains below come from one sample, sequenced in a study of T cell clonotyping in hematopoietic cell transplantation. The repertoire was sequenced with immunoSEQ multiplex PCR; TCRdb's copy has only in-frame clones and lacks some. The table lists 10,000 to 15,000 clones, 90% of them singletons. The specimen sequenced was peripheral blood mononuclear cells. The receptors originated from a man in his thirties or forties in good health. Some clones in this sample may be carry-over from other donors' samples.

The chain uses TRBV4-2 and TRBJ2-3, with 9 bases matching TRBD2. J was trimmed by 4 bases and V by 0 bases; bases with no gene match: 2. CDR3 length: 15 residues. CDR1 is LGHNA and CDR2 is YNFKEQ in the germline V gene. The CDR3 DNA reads TGTGCCAGCAGCCAAGAGCGGGGGGGCCCAGATACGCAGTATTTT. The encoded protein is CASSQERGGPDTQYF.

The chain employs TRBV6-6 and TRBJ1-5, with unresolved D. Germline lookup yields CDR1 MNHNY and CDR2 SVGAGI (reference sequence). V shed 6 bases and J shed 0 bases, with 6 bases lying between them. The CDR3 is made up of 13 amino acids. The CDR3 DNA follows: TGTGCCAGCAGGGGTTATAGCAATCAGCCCCAGCATTTT. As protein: CASRGYSNQPQHF.

CDR3 in amino acids: CASSPQGYSYNEQFF. The CDR3 DNA sequence: TGTGCCAGTAGTCCACAGGGGTACTCCTACAATGAGCAGTTCTTC. J is TRBJ2-1 and V is TRBV19, with TRBD1 matching over 7 bases. This CDR3 contains 15 residues. Losses at the gene ends were 5 bases for V and 0 bases for J; bases not matched to a gene: 4. The germline V gene has CDR1 LNHDA and CDR2 SQIVND (reference sequence).

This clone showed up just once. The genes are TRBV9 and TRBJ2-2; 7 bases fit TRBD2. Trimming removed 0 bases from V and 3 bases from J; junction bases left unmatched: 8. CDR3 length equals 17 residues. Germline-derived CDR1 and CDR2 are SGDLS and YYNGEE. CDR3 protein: CASSVGARAGDTGELFF. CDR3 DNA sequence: TGTGCCAGCAGCGTAGGAGCGCGGGCGGGGGACACCGGGGAGCTGTTTTTT. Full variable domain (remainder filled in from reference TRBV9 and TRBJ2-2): DSGVTQTPKHLITATGQRVTLRCSPRSGDLSVYWYQQSLDQGLQFLIQYYNGEERAKGNILERFSAQQFPDLHSELNLSSLELGDSALYFCASSVGARAGDTGELFFGEGSRLTVL.

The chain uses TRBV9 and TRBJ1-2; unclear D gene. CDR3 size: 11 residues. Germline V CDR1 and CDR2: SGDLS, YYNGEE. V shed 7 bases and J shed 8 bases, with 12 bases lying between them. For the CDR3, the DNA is TGTGCCAGCTCCGTGTTGGGGGGCTACACCTTC. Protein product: CASSVLGGYTF.

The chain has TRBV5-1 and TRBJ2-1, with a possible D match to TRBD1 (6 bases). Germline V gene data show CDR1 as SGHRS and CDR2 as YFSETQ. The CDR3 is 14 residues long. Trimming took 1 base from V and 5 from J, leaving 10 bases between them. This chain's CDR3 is CASSLSRGNNEQFF. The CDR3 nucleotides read TGCGCCAGCAGCTTGAGCAGGGGCAACAATGAGCAGTTCTTC.

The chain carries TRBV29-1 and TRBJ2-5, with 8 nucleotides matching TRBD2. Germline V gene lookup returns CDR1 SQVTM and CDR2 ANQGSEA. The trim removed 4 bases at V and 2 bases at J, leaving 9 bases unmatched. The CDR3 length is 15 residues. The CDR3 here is CSVVVQAGGQETQYF. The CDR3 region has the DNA TGCAGCGTTGTCGTACAGGCGGGAGGACAAGAGACCCAGTACTTC.

CDR3 in DNA: TGTGCCAGCAGTTTGGGGGGAGGCAAACTGTTTTTT. It encodes CASSLGGGKLFF. This chain uses TRBV27 with TRBJ1-4; possible D gene TRBD1, 5 bases. The germline CDR1 and CDR2 sequences are MNHEY and SMNVEV (reference sequence). The V gene lost 3 bases and the J gene lost 11 bases, with 10 bases spanning the gap. The CDR3 is 12 amino acids.

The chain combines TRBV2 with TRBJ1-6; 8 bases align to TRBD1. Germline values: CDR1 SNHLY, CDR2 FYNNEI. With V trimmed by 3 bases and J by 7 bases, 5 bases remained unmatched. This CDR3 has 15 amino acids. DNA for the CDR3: TGTGCCAGCAGTGAGATGGGACAGGTGAATTCACCCCTCCACTTT. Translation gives CASSEMGQVNSPLHF.

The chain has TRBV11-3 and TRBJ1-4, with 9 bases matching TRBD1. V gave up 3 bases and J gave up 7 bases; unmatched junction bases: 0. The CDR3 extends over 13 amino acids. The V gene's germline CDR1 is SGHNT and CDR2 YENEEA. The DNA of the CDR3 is TGTGCCAGCAGCTTGGGACAGGGTGAAAAACTGTTTTTT. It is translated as CASSLGQGEKLFF.

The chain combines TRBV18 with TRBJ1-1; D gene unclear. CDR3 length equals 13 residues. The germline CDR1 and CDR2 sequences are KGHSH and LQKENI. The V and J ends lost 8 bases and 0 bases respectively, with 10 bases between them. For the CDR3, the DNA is TGTGCCAGCCAAGAGAGCATGAACACTGAAGCTTTCTTT. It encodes CASQESMNTEAFF.

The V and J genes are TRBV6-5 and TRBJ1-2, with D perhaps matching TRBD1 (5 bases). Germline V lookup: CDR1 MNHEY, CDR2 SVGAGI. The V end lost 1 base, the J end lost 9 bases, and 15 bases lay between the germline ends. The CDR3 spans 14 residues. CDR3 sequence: CASSYLGPFSRYTF. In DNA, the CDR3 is TGTGCCAGCAGTTACTTGGGGCCCTTCTCGCGCTACACCTTC.

The CDR3 reads CASSQGEADTFYEQYF. Here the CDR3 DNA reads TGCGCCAGCAGCCAAGGAGAAGCGGACACTTTTTACGAGCAGTACTTC. The V gene is TRBV4-3, the J gene TRBJ2-7; either TRBD1 or TRBD2 may supply D (5 bases each). V shed 1 base and J shed 4 bases, with 17 bases lying between them. The CDR3 runs 16 residues. Germline V lookup: CDR1 LGHNA, CDR2 YSLEER.